The next 31 T cell receptor beta chains were all read from a single sample in a study of blood T cells in healthy people across ages. Primed by a sample-barcoded 5' primer and a J-beta primer mix, a second PCR proceeded for about 6 to 12 cycles. In TCRdb, the 5' RACE reads were re-called with MiXCR into one record per CDR3 protein. The sample holds 600,000 to 1,000,000 distinct CDR3 sequences, 58% seen once. What was sequenced was blood. The receptors originated from a man aged 30-40 years in good health.

The V call is TRBV27, the J call TRBJ1-1; TRBD1 matches 9 bases. The germline V gene encodes CDR1 MNHEY and CDR2 SMNVEV (reference sequence). CDR3 length: 15 amino acids. The V gene end was trimmed by 5 bases and the J gene end by 0 bases; junction bases not matched to a gene: 4. CDR3 sequence reads: CASSPTGGLNTEAFF. CDR3 bases: TGTGCCAGCAGTCCGACAGGGGGGTTGAACACTGAAGCTTTCTTT.

The chain joins TRBV6-5 to TRBJ2-6; the D is unclear. V dropped 2 bases and J dropped 1 base, with 9 bases sitting between them. The CDR3 loop spans 16 amino acids. Per the germline V gene, CDR1 is MNHEY and CDR2 is SVGAGI. As DNA, the CDR3 is TGTGCCAGCAGTTACACGGTGACATCTGGGGCCAACGTCCTGACTTTC. It specifies CASSYTVTSGANVLTF.

This clonotype occurred a few times. V usage is TRBV6-2 or TRBV6-3 and J usage is TRBJ1-5, with a tentative D call TRBD1 (5 bases). Germline CDR1 MNHEY, CDR2 SVGEGT. V was cut by 2 bases and J by 3 bases, with 8 bases left in between. The CDR3 sequence is 14 residues long. The CDR3 is CASSYGANNQPQHF. Written as DNA, the CDR3 is TGTGCCAGCAGTTACGGGGCAAACAATCAGCCCCAGCATTTT.

V is TRBV6-2 or TRBV6-3 and J is TRBJ2-1, with no clear D. The germline gives CDR1 MNHEY, CDR2 SVGEGT. The CDR3 is made up of 12 amino acids. V was clipped by 8 bases and J by 7 bases, with 12 bases between them. The CDR3 DNA reads TGTGCCAGCCGCTATCCAGAAAATGAGCAGTTCTTC. Translated, it gives CASRYPENEQFF.

This clonotype was seen a handful of times. The V and J genes are TRBV6-5 and TRBJ2-6, with D unresolved. The CDR3 has 12 amino acids. From germline, CDR1 is MNHEY and CDR2 SVGAGI. V was trimmed by 10 bases and J by 0 bases, leaving 4 bases between them. CDR3 amino acids: CAIGSGANVLTF. CDR3 DNA sequence: TGTGCCATAGGCTCTGGGGCCAACGTCCTGACTTTC.

This clonotype came up a few times. This chain connects TRBV7-2 to TRBJ1-2; 8 nucleotides match TRBD1. The germline CDR1 and CDR2 sequences are SGHTA and FQGNSA. There are 14 residues in the CDR3. Trimming at V came to 3 bases and at J to 7 bases, leaving 7 bases not matched to a gene. DNA for the CDR3: TGTGCCAGCAGCTTGCTAGGACAGGGAAGTGGCTACACCTTC. As protein: CASSLLGQGSGYTF. Filled out from reference TRBV7-2 and TRBJ1-2, the complete variable domain reads GAGVSQSPSNKVTEKGKDVELRCDPISGHTALYWYRQSLGQGLEFLIYFQGNSAPDKSGLPSDRFSAERTGGSVSTLTIQRTQQEDSAVYLCASSLLGQGSGYTFGSGTRLTVV.

The CDR3 region is CASSLGRAQETQYF. CDR3 DNA: TGTGCCAGCAGTTTAGGCAGAGCCCAAGAGACCCAGTACTTC. The chain employs TRBV28 and TRBJ2-5; no clear D. This CDR3 has 14 amino acids. Germline-derived CDR1 and CDR2 are MDHEN and SYDVKM. V lost 2 bases and J 1 base, leaving 8 bases between the germline ends.

The chain couples TRBV27 to TRBJ2-6; D unclear. This CDR3 has 14 amino acids. Trimming took 4 bases from V and 1 from J, leaving 5 bases between them. Germline V gene data show CDR1 as MNHEY and CDR2 as SMNVEV (reference sequence). In nucleotides, the CDR3 is TGTGCCAGCAGTTCCGGGTCTGGGGCCAACGTCCTGACTTTC. Protein product: CASSSGSGANVLTF. Looking up the rest from reference TRBV27 and TRBJ2-6 gives the full variable domain: EAQVTQNPRYLITVTGKKLTVTCSQNMNHEYMSWYRQDPGLGLRQIYYSMNVEVTDKGDVPEGYKVSRKEKRNFPLILESPSPNQTSLYFCASSSGSGANVLTFGAGSRLTVL.

The rearrangement joins TRBV20-1 to TRBJ1-5; 11 nucleotides line up with TRBD1. The V gene end was trimmed by 4 bases and the J gene end by 1 base; junction bases not matched to a gene: 9. The CDR3 loop spans 17 amino acids. Germline CDR1 DFQATT, CDR2 SNEGSKA (reference sequence). Here the CDR3 reads CSATGTGGSGSNQPQHF. The CDR3 DNA is TGCAGTGCTACCGGGACAGGGGGATCGGGAAGCAATCAGCCCCAGCATTTT.

This chain connects TRBV6-6 to TRBJ2-1; D unclear. The CDR3 has 11 residues. In germline, CDR1 is MNHNY, CDR2 SVGAGI (reference sequence). The ends were cut back, 3 bases at V and 15 bases at J, with 12 bases in the middle. The CDR3 DNA sequence: TGTGCCAGCAGTTATTTGGGATTGCCGTTCTTC. It translates to CASSYLGLPFF.

This clonotype was counted a single time. The chain couples TRBV11-3 to TRBJ2-1, with D perhaps being TRBD1 or TRBD2 (5 bases each). The germline V and J ends were trimmed by 5 bases and 8 bases, with 22 bases remaining between them. CDR1 is SGHNT and CDR2 is YENEEA in the germline V gene. This CDR3 spans 16 amino acids. CDR3 in DNA: TGTGCCAGCAGCCCCGGGTTGTTAGCGCAGGGCGATGAGCAGTTCTTC. It specifies CASSPGLLAQGDEQFF.

The sample holds a few counts of this clonotype. The V gene is TRBV10-3, the J gene TRBJ1-6; D gene ambiguous. The ends were cut back, 3 bases at V and 5 bases at J, with 5 bases in the middle. CDR1 is ENHRY, CDR2 SYGVKD, per germline. The CDR3 is 13 amino acids. The CDR3 reads CAISESDNSPLHF. In nucleotides, the CDR3 is TGTGCCATCAGTGAATCCGATAATTCACCCCTCCACTTT.

The rearrangement uses TRBV20-1 and TRBJ2-3, with D possibly matching TRBD2 (5 bases). This CDR3 has 14 amino acids. Looked up from germline, CDR1 is DFQATT and CDR2 is SNEGSKA (reference sequence). The ends were cut back, 0 bases at V and 4 bases at J, with 11 bases in the middle. This CDR3 reads CSARDVALADTQYF. Here the CDR3 DNA reads TGCAGTGCTAGAGACGTAGCGTTGGCAGATACGCAGTATTTT.

The gene calls are TRBV6-1 and TRBJ1-1; D unresolved. The ends were cut back, 7 bases at V and 2 bases at J, with 11 bases in the middle. The germline V gene has CDR1 MNHNS and CDR2 SASEGT. The length of the CDR3 is 13 residues. As DNA, the CDR3 is TGTGCCAGCATAACGGAGGGTAACACTGAAGCTTTCTTT. Translating it yields CASITEGNTEAFF.

The chain combines TRBV7-2 with TRBJ2-2; 9 nucleotides agree with TRBD2. The CDR3 loop spans 20 amino acids. Trimming at V came to 6 bases and at J to 0 bases, leaving 17 bases not matched to a gene. CDR1 SGHTA and CDR2 FQGNSA come from the germline V gene. The DNA of the CDR3 is TGTGCCAGCAGAGCAAGGAATCCAGGACTAGCGACAACGAACACCGGGGAGCTGTTTTTT. As protein: CASRARNPGLATTNTGELFF.

This clonotype appeared once. Germline and junction disagree at one end, which may indicate a read error. DNA of the CDR3: TGCAGTGCTAGGGGCGGACTAGGAATATCCTCCGAGCAGTACTTC. This translates into CSARGGLGISSEQYF. The chain links TRBV20-1 to TRBJ2-5, with 7 bases aligning to TRBD2. The J call may be mistaken, given a closer DNA end match to TRBJ2-7. Germline V CDR1 and CDR2: DFQATT, SNEGSKA (reference sequence). The CDR3 covers 15 residues.

The CDR3 region is CASSQVTGESSYEQYF. Written as DNA, the CDR3 is TGCGCCAGCAGCCAAGTCACGGGAGAGAGCTCCTACGAGCAGTACTTC. This chain uses TRBV4-3 with TRBJ2-7; a possible D gene is TRBD2 (6 bases). Germline CDR1 LGHNA, CDR2 YSLEER. This CDR3 contains 16 residues. V was trimmed by 1 base and J by 0 bases, leaving 13 bases between them.

The rearrangement joins TRBV6-6 to TRBJ2-4; 12 nucleotides align to TRBD2. J was trimmed by 5 bases and V by 7 bases; bases with no gene match: 12. Germline V gene lookup returns CDR1 MNHNY and CDR2 SVGAGI (reference sequence). The CDR3 runs to 17 residues. The CDR3 bases are TGTGCCAGCACCGCGAGGGGAGGACTAGCGGGGCAAAACATTCAGTACTTC. This translates into CASTARGGLAGQNIQYF.

This clonotype has a single count. At one boundary the junction diverges from the germline segment, which might be a read error. J is TRBJ2-1 and V is TRBV20-1; the match to TRBD2 covers 7 bases. CDR1 and CDR2 from the germline V gene are DFQATT and SNEGSKA (reference sequence). The length of the CDR3 is 13 residues. CDR3 loop: CSAGRSGYNEQNF. The CDR3 region has the DNA TGCAGTGCTGGACGTAGCGGGTACAATGAGCAGAACTTC.

This clonotype has just a few counts. V usage is TRBV7-6 and J usage is TRBJ2-7; D not resolved. Germline CDR1 reads SGHVS; CDR2 reads FNYEAQ. The CDR3 covers 13 residues. V lost 5 bases and J lost 0, with 8 bases in between. This CDR3 is CASSRTDSYEQYF. The CDR3 DNA sequence: TGTGCCAGCAGCCGGACGGACTCCTACGAGCAGTACTTC.

This clonotype was counted between two and nine times. The chain links TRBV14 to TRBJ1-4; no clear D. The germline gives CDR1 SGHDN, CDR2 FVKESK. The CDR3 spans 15 residues. The V end lost 6 bases, the J end lost 0 bases, and 11 bases lay between the germline ends. The CDR3 bases are TGTGCCAGCAGTCCGGGAGATGCAACTAATGAAAAACTGTTTTTT. Translating it yields CASSPGDATNEKLFF. The full variable domain, in which reference TRBV14 and TRBJ1-4 provide the parts outside the CDR3, is EAGVTQFPSHSVIEKGQTVTLRCDPISGHDNLYWYRRVMGKEIKFLLHFVKESKQDESGMPNNRFLAERTGGTYSTLKVQPAELEDSGVYFCASSPGDATNEKLFFGSGTQLSVL.

V usage is TRBV10-3 and J usage is TRBJ2-1; possibly TRBD2 for D (6 bases). The germline V gene has CDR1 ENHRY and CDR2 SYGVKD. The CDR3 is 13 residues long. Deletions cut 9 bases from V and 5 bases from J, with 14 bases between. DNA of the CDR3: TGTGCCATGTCGGGGGTGGACGACAATGAGCAGTTCTTC. Amino acid sequence: CAMSGVDDNEQFF.

The CDR3 DNA reads TGTGCCAGCAGCTTAAGGGCAGGGAATCAGCCCCAGCATTTT. Protein product: CASSLRAGNQPQHF. This chain links TRBV7-2 with TRBJ1-5, with a tentative D call TRBD1 (5 bases). Looked up from germline, CDR1 is SGHTA and CDR2 is FQGNSA. The CDR3 contains 14 residues. The V gene lost 2 bases and the J gene lost 4 bases, with 9 bases spanning the gap. The entire variable domain, with the rest obtained from reference TRBV7-2 and TRBJ1-5, is as follows: GAGVSQSPSNKVTEKGKDVELRCDPISGHTALYWYRQSLGQGLEFLIYFQGNSAPDKSGLPSDRFSAERTGGSVSTLTIQRTQQEDSAVYLCASSLRAGNQPQHFGDGTRLSIL.

This chain links TRBV7-2 with TRBJ2-1; D gene unclear. Germline V gene sequence: CDR1 SGHTA, CDR2 FQGNSA. The CDR3 runs 16 residues. The V end lost 2 bases, the J end lost 4 bases, and 15 bases lay between the germline ends. The chain's CDR3 is CASSLKQRTDYNEQFF. The CDR3 DNA follows: TGTGCCAGCAGCTTAAAACAAAGGACGGATTACAATGAGCAGTTCTTC.

This clonotype has a handful of counts. The chain couples TRBV20-1 to TRBJ1-1; D ambiguous. Germline CDR1 DFQATT, CDR2 SNEGSKA (reference sequence). CDR3 length: 13 residues. The V end lost 0 bases, the J end lost 3 bases, and 8 bases lay between the germline ends. CDR3 sequence reads: CSAREEIYTEAFF. The DNA of the CDR3 is TGCAGTGCTAGAGAGGAGATTTACACTGAAGCTTTCTTT.

This clonotype came up many times. J is TRBJ2-7 and V is TRBV7-9; either TRBD1 or TRBD2 may supply D (5 bases each). V shed 1 base and J shed 5 bases, with 18 bases lying between them. CDR3 size: 16 residues. The germline CDR1 and CDR2 sequences are SEHNR and FQNEAQ (reference sequence). The CDR3 bases are TGTGCCAGCAGCTTAGTTTCTTGGGACGATCTTCACGAGCAGTACTTC. Protein: CASSLVSWDDLHEQYF. The variable domain in full, with the rest retrieved from reference TRBV7-9 and TRBJ2-7, is DTGVSQNPRHKITKRGQNVTFRCDPISEHNRLYWYRQTLGQGPEFLTYFQNEAQLEKSRLLSDRFSAERPKGSFSTLEIQRTEQGDSAMYLCASSLVSWDDLHEQYFGPGTRLTVT.

This clonotype has just one count. A read error may be the cause here, since a much bigger clone is one base away. Given the absence of the conserved phenylalanine or tryptophan at the CDR3 end, a read error is likely. The rearrangement joins TRBV10-3 to TRBJ2-3, with D unresolved. The CDR3 runs 14 residues. V gave up 3 bases and J gave up 2 bases, with 9 bases separating them. Germline values: CDR1 ENHRY, CDR2 SYGVKD. DNA of the CDR3: TGTGCCATCAGTGACGGGCAGGACACAGATACGCAGTATTCT. Its translation: CAISDGQDTDTQYS.

The chain has TRBV29-1 and TRBJ2-1; 7 nucleotides line up with TRBD2. Trimming removed 5 bases from V and 0 bases from J; junction bases left unmatched: 1. Germline V lookup: CDR1 SQVTM, CDR2 ANQGSEA. CDR3 length: 13 residues. The CDR3 here is CSVRGSSYNEQFF. The CDR3 coding sequence is TGCAGCGTTCGCGGGAGCTCCTACAATGAGCAGTTCTTC.

This clonotype was found a few times. This chain joins TRBV12-3 or TRBV12-4 and TRBJ2-7; D might be TRBD1 (6 bases). V was pared by 6 bases and J by 10 bases, with 16 bases between. The length of the CDR3 is 12 residues. The CDR3 loop reads CASSRQWDTQYF. CDR3 nucleotide sequence: TGTGCCAGCAGCCGCCAGTGGGACACACAGTACTTC.

The J gene is TRBJ1-5, the V gene TRBV5-1; 9 positions match TRBD1. This CDR3 is 15 amino acids long. Germline trimming cut 4 bases from V and 6 bases from J; bases unmatched to any gene: 8. Germline CDR1 SGHRS, CDR2 YFSETQ. As DNA, the CDR3 is TGCGCCAGCAGCGTAACTACAGGGGGCGGTCAGCCCCAGCATTTT. This gives the protein CASSVTTGGGQPQHF. Full variable domain (remainder filled in from reference TRBV5-1 and TRBJ1-5): KAGVTQTPRYLIKTRGQQVTLSCSPISGHRSVSWYQQTPGQGLQFLFEYFSETQRNKGNFPGRFSGRQFSNSRSEMNVSTLELGDSALYLCASSVTTGGGQPQHFGDGTRLSIL.

This clonotype was detected only a few times. The chain uses TRBV28 and TRBJ2-6; 11 bases agree with TRBD2. V gave up 2 bases and J gave up 0 bases; unmatched junction bases: 3. The CDR3 extends over 18 amino acids. Germline CDR1 and CDR2: MDHEN and SYDVKM. The CDR3 loop is CASSLGLAGRSGANVLTF. CDR3 nucleotides: TGTGCCAGCAGTTTAGGACTAGCGGGCCGCTCTGGGGCCAACGTCCTGACTTTC.